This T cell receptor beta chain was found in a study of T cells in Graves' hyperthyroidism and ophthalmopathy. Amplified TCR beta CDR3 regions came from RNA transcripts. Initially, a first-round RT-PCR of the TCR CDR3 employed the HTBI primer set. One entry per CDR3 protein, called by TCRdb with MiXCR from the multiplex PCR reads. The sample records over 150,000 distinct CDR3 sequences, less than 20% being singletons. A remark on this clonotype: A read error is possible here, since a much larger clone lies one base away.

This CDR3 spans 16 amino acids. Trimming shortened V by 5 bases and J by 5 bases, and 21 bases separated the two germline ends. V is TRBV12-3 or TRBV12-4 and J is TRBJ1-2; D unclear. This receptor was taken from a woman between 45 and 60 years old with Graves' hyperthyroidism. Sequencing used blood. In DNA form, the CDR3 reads TGTGCCAGCAGTCCGAGTCGACGGAGTCCTGCGTATGGCTACACCTTC. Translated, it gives CASSPSRRSPAYGYTF.